The 15 T cell receptor beta chains in this list originate from one sample, sequenced in a study of cytomegalovirus exposure and HLA in healthy donors. Clones were read by immunoSEQ multiplex PCR, and TCRdb kept only the in-frame ones, dropping some. The data show 170,000 or so clones, with about 85% seen just once and roughly 15% held by the top ten. The specimen was PBMCs. These receptors were obtained from a man younger than 30 in good health and CMV-seropositive.

The chain links TRBV5-1 to TRBJ2-2; 8 bases fit TRBD1. The V segment lost 3 bases and the J segment 7 bases; nucleotides outside the gene matches: 11. The V gene's germline CDR1 is SGHRS and CDR2 YFSETQ. The CDR3 extends over 16 amino acids. CDR3 amino acids: CASSYLPGGADGELFF. DNA for the CDR3: TGCGCCAGCAGCTACCTTCCAGGGGGCGCGGACGGGGAGCTGTTTTTT. Complete variable domain (other parts from reference TRBV5-1 and TRBJ2-2): KAGVTQTPRYLIKTRGQQVTLSCSPISGHRSVSWYQQTPGQGLQFLFEYFSETQRNKGNFPGRFSGRQFSNSRSEMNVSTLELGDSALYLCASSYLPGGADGELFFGEGSRLTVL.

A few counts support this clone. This chain links TRBV10-3 with TRBJ2-7; perhaps TRBD1 as D (6 bases). Between the trimmed V and J ends, which lost 6 bases and 4 bases, there was a span of 13 bases. The germline V gene encodes CDR1 ENHRY and CDR2 SYGVKD. The CDR3 consists of 13 residues. The CDR3 protein is CAISEDTGYEQYF. The CDR3 coding sequence is TGTGCCATCAGCGAGGATACAGGGTACGAGCAGTACTTC.

The rearrangement joins TRBV6-1 to TRBJ2-3; a possible D gene is TRBD2 (7 bases). The CDR3 runs to 14 residues. CDR1 MNHNS and CDR2 SASEGT come from the germline V gene. Deletions cut 5 bases from V and 6 bases from J, with 15 bases between. Here the CDR3 DNA reads TGTGCCAGCAGTCGTGGGGGGGCGTCGGATACGCAGTATTTT. This encodes CASSRGGASDTQYF.

This clone came up a few times. The rearrangement uses TRBV29-1 and TRBJ1-2; 7 bases map to TRBD1. After removal of 5 bases from V and 2 bases from J, the junction contained 2 bases not matched to a gene. This CDR3 region has 12 residues. Germline V gene data show CDR1 as SQVTM and CDR2 as ANQGSEA. The CDR3 DNA sequence: TGCAGCGTTCCCAGGGGGAACTATGGCTACACCTTC. It is translated as CSVPRGNYGYTF.

The J gene is TRBJ2-1, the V gene TRBV11-1; D not certain. The germline CDR1 and CDR2 sequences are SGHAT and FQDESV (reference sequence). This CDR3 is 16 amino acids long. The germline V and J ends were trimmed by 4 bases and 2 bases, with 15 bases remaining between them. Written as DNA, the CDR3 is TGTGCCAGCAGCTCGTACTCCCCTCCCGCCTACAATGAGCAGTTCTTC. Its translation is CASSSYSPPAYNEQFF.

V is TRBV10-2 and J is TRBJ2-2; 11 nucleotides line up with TRBD2. V lost 3 bases, J lost 2 bases, and 8 bases stayed unmatched. CDR1 is WSHSY and CDR2 is SAAADI in the germline V gene. The length of the CDR3 is 18 residues. The CDR3 region has the DNA TGCGCCAGCAGTGACCCTGCCGGGACTAGCGGAAACACCGGGGAGCTGTTTTTT. Protein product: CASSDPAGTSGNTGELFF.

The V call is TRBV7-3, the J call TRBJ2-5; 9 bases agree with TRBD2. There are 16 residues in the CDR3. The V gene end was trimmed by 1 base and the J gene end by 5 bases; junction bases not matched to a gene: 8. Germline V lookup: CDR1 SGHTA, CDR2 FQGTGA. The CDR3 DNA follows: TGTGCCAGCAGCTTAAGCCCTAGCGGGGTTGGGGAGACCCAGTACTTC. It specifies CASSLSPSGVGETQYF. The full variable domain, its missing parts supplied by reference TRBV7-3 and TRBJ2-5, is GAGVSQTPSNKVTEKGKYVELRCDPISGHTALYWYRQSLGQGPEFLIYFQGTGAADDSGLPNDRFFAVRPEGSVSTLKIQRTERGDSAVYLCASSLSPSGVGETQYFGPGTRLLVL.

The chain is built from TRBV7-8 and TRBJ1-6, with no clear D. CDR1 and CDR2 from the germline V gene are SGHVS and FQNEAQ. The CDR3 is made up of 15 amino acids. V was pared by 6 bases and J by 6 bases, with 15 bases between. CDR3 amino acids: CASRGGRSVNSPLHF. Here the CDR3 DNA reads TGTGCCAGCAGAGGAGGACGGAGCGTTAATTCACCCCTCCACTTT.

The J gene is TRBJ2-1, the V gene TRBV6-5; perhaps TRBD2 as D (6 bases). The germline CDR1 and CDR2 sequences are MNHEY and SVGAGI. CDR3 length: 15 residues. V lost 9 bases to trimming and J lost 3 bases, with 18 bases between them. Written as DNA, the CDR3 is TGTGCCAGTTCGAGTAGGCGGGATCTCTACAATGAGCAGTTCTTC. Translation: CASSSRRDLYNEQFF.

The chain employs TRBV29-1 and TRBJ1-3; unclear D gene. The germline CDR1 and CDR2 sequences are SQVTM and ANQGSEA. The CDR3 spans 16 residues. V was shortened by 5 bases and J by 0 bases, with 17 bases between the two germline ends. CDR3 loop: CSVQLNSPDSGNTIYF. DNA for the CDR3: TGCAGCGTTCAGTTGAACAGTCCTGACTCTGGAAACACCATATATTTT.

The rearrangement joins TRBV6-1 to TRBJ1-5; D gene uncertain. Germline values: CDR1 MNHNS, CDR2 SASEGT. V dropped 8 bases and J dropped 2 bases, with 4 bases sitting between them. The CDR3 runs to 11 residues. The CDR3: CASRGNQPQHF. Here the CDR3 DNA reads TGTGCCAGCCGGGGCAATCAGCCCCAGCATTTT.

The CDR3 DNA reads as TGTGCCAGCAGCCCCAGTTCTACGCAGTATTTT. Its protein product is CASSPSSTQYF. This chain uses TRBV11-3 with TRBJ2-3, with unresolved D. This CDR3 is built from 11 residues. V lost 5 bases to trimming and J lost 8 bases, with 8 bases between them. CDR1 SGHNT and CDR2 YENEEA come from the germline V gene.

The chain uses TRBV11-3 and TRBJ1-2; no clear D. V was shortened by 0 bases and J by 1 base, with 9 bases between the two germline ends. The CDR3 is 15 amino acids. Per germline, CDR1 SGHNT and CDR2 YENEEA. CDR3 nucleotides: TGTGCCAGCAGCTTAGAATCTGCCAGTAACTATGGCTACACCTTC. Its translation: CASSLESASNYGYTF.

V usage is TRBV7-8 and J usage is TRBJ2-1, with 7 bases matching TRBD2. The CDR3 totals 15 residues. V was clipped by 1 base and J by 2 bases; unmatched bases: 2. Per germline, CDR1 SGHVS and CDR2 FQNEAQ. CDR3 DNA sequence: TGTGCCAGCAGCTTAGTAGCGGGTACCTACAATGAGCAGTTCTTC. Its protein is CASSLVAGTYNEQFF.

The chain is built from TRBV5-5 and TRBJ2-6; 9 positions match TRBD1. The CDR3 is 17 residues long. V gave up 1 base and J gave up 1 base; unmatched junction bases: 3. Per germline, CDR1 SGHKS and CDR2 YYEKEE (reference sequence). The CDR3 is CASSLRGQGSGANVLTF. In DNA form, the CDR3 reads TGTGCCAGCAGCTTGAGGGGACAGGGTTCTGGGGCCAACGTCCTGACTTTC.